One and the same sample provided the 26 T cell receptor beta chains below, sequenced in a study of cytotoxic CD8 clonotypes in ibrutinib-treated CLL. Clones were read by immunoSEQ multiplex PCR, and TCRdb kept only the in-frame ones, dropping some. Found here are roughly 51,000 clones, roughly 53% of them singletons; the top ten hold 32%. The material was PBMCs, obtained after 12 months of ibrutinib treatment. The receptors derive from a human donor with chronic lymphocytic leukemia.

The chain combines TRBV7-3 with TRBJ2-6; D not certain. Germline V gene data show CDR1 as SGHTA and CDR2 as FQGTGA. CDR3 length: 18 amino acids. V lost 1 base, J lost 0 bases, and 13 bases lay in between. The CDR3 spells CASSLMSQTYSGANVLTF. CDR3 coding DNA: TGTGCCAGCAGCTTAATGAGCCAGACCTACTCTGGGGCCAACGTCCTGACTTTC.

V is TRBV7-2 and J is TRBJ2-7; TRBD1 might be the D (7 bases). The V and J ends lost 0 bases and 5 bases respectively, with 17 bases between them. From germline, CDR1 is SGHTA and CDR2 FQGNSA. The CDR3 is 16 amino acids. The CDR3 region is CASSLASGGGGDEQYF. The CDR3 bases are TGTGCCAGCAGCTTAGCGTCAGGAGGGGGCGGGGACGAGCAGTACTTC. Drawing the rest from reference TRBV7-2 and TRBJ2-7, the complete variable domain is GAGVSQSPSNKVTEKGKDVELRCDPISGHTALYWYRQSLGQGLEFLIYFQGNSAPDKSGLPSDRFSAERTGGSVSTLTIQRTQQEDSAVYLCASSLASGGGGDEQYFGPGTRLTVT.

This chain connects TRBV18 to TRBJ1-4; tentatively, D is TRBD1 (5 bases). The CDR3 loop spans 14 amino acids. Germline V gives CDR1 KGHSH, CDR2 LQKENI. Trimming removed 3 bases at V and 8 bases at J, with 13 bases between. In DNA, the CDR3 is TGTGCCAGCTCACCGGGGGTGATGGACGAAAAACTGTTTTTT. It translates to CASSPGVMDEKLFF. Using reference TRBV18 and TRBJ1-4 for the parts outside the CDR3, the full variable domain is NAGVMQNPRHLVRRRGQEARLRCSPMKGHSHVYWYRQLPEEGLKFMVYLQKENIIDESGMPKERFSAEFPKEGPSILRIQQVVRGDSAAYFCASSPGVMDEKLFFGSGTQLSVL.

The gene calls are TRBV19 and TRBJ1-1, with D unresolved. CDR1 and CDR2 (germline): LNHDA, SQIVND (reference sequence). V lost 2 bases and J lost 4, with 8 bases in between. The CDR3 contains 13 residues. The CDR3 is CASSIMRATEAFF. DNA for the CDR3: TGTGCCAGTAGTATAATGAGGGCCACTGAAGCTTTCTTT.

This chain links TRBV2 with TRBJ1-1, with TRBD1 as a possible D gene (6 bases). From germline, CDR1 is SNHLY and CDR2 FYNNEI. Trimming removed 3 bases from V and 5 bases from J, with 13 bases in between. The CDR3 is made up of 14 amino acids. The CDR3 reads CASSERGFVTEAFF. CDR3 in DNA: TGTGCCAGCAGTGAGAGGGGGTTCGTAACTGAAGCTTTCTTT.

This clone was recorded a few times. This rearrangement joins TRBV6-6 to TRBJ1-6; D ambiguous. The CDR3 is 14 amino acids. Trimming left V 2 bases short and J 6 bases short, with 8 bases between. Germline lookup yields CDR1 MNHNY and CDR2 SVGAGI (reference sequence). CDR3 residues: CASSYGDGNSPLHF. The CDR3 coding sequence is TGTGCCAGCAGTTACGGCGACGGTAATTCACCCCTCCACTTT.

The J gene is TRBJ2-1, the V gene TRBV20-1; TRBD2 might be the D (5 bases). CDR3 length: 11 amino acids. Germline values: CDR1 DFQATT, CDR2 SNEGSKA (reference sequence). The V and J ends lost 2 bases and 8 bases respectively, with 7 bases between them. The CDR3 region is CSARLAHEQFF. The CDR3, as DNA: TGCAGTGCTAGACTAGCCCATGAGCAGTTCTTC.

This chain connects TRBV4-2 to TRBJ1-1; D perhaps matches TRBD1 (5 bases). Germline CDR1 LGHNA, CDR2 YNFKEQ. V was shortened by 3 bases and J by 1 base, with 9 bases between the two germline ends. The CDR3 consists of 14 residues. The CDR3 region has the DNA TGTGCCAGCAGCCAGGTTACAGGGAACACTGAAGCTTTCTTT. Translation gives CASSQVTGNTEAFF.

CDR3 DNA sequence: TGTGCCAGCAGCTTATCGTCCGGTAGCACAGATACGCAGTATTTT. This codes for CASSLSSGSTDTQYF. V is TRBV7-9 and J is TRBJ2-3; D is undetermined. Trimming left V 2 bases short and J 0 bases short, with 9 bases between. Germline-derived CDR1 and CDR2 are SEHNR and FQNEAQ (reference sequence). The CDR3 is 15 residues long.

This sequence joins TRBV30 and TRBJ1-2; D is perhaps TRBD1 (5 bases). The germline V gene has CDR1 GTSNPN and CDR2 SVGIG (reference sequence). Trimming shortened V by 5 bases and J by 7 bases, and 17 bases separated the two germline ends. CDR3 length: 13 amino acids. The CDR3 region has the DNA TGTGCCTGGGCCCCGGGGCCCCCGGCTGGCTACACCTTC. Amino acids: CAWAPGPPAGYTF.

This chain connects TRBV6-1 to TRBJ2-6; D is possibly TRBD1 (6 bases). The germline V gene encodes CDR1 MNHNS and CDR2 SASEGT. This CDR3 has 15 amino acids. The V and J ends lost 3 bases and 1 base respectively, with 7 bases between them. CDR3: CASSEQGSGANVLTF. In nucleotides, the CDR3 is TGTGCCAGCAGTGAGCAGGGGTCTGGGGCCAACGTCCTGACTTTC.

J is TRBJ2-3 and V is TRBV5-6; the D is unclear. Germline-derived CDR1 and CDR2 are SGHDT and YYEEEE. The CDR3 runs 11 residues. The V end lost 2 bases, the J end lost 11 bases, and 9 bases lay between the germline ends. The CDR3 nucleotides are TGTGCCAGCAGCTTCAACCGTAAGCAGTATTTT. Amino acid sequence: CASSFNRKQYF.

This rearrangement joins TRBV15 to TRBJ2-7; a possible D gene is TRBD2 (5 bases). The CDR3 loop spans 15 amino acids. Trimming left V 1 base short and J 3 bases short, with 13 bases between. Germline CDR1 reads LNHNV; CDR2 reads YYDKDF (reference sequence). For the CDR3, the DNA is TGTGCCACCAGCAGAGTTGGGGTCGGACTCTACGAGCAGTACTTC. Amino acid sequence: CATSRVGVGLYEQYF.

This clone was seen a single time. The rearrangement uses TRBV7-2 and TRBJ1-2; no clear D gene. Germline V CDR1 and CDR2: SGHTA, FQGNSA. Trimming took off 2 bases at V and 4 bases at J, with 11 bases between the two ends. The CDR3 totals 14 residues. Here the CDR3 DNA reads TGTGCCAGCAGCTTAAACCCTAAAACCTATGGCTACACCTTC. Amino acid sequence: CASSLNPKTYGYTF.

The DNA for the CDR3 is TGCGCCAGCAGCCAAGATCTGTACGGGAGGTCAGATACGCAGTATTTT. This codes for CASSQDLYGRSDTQYF. The chain joins TRBV4-1 to TRBJ2-3; 7 bases agree with TRBD2. In germline, CDR1 is MGHRA, CDR2 YSYEKL. This CDR3 has 16 residues. V trimming: 0 bases; J trimming: 4 bases; junction bases outside the gene matches: 7.

This chain links TRBV6-6 with TRBJ2-3; D is unresolved. Trimming removed 8 bases at V and 0 bases at J, with 6 bases between. The CDR3 runs 12 residues. Germline CDR1 is MNHNY and CDR2 is SVGAGI (reference sequence). The CDR3 is CASRTSTDTQYF. The DNA for the CDR3 is TGTGCCAGCCGCACTAGCACAGATACGCAGTATTTT.

This clone was recorded once. The rearrangement uses TRBV2 and TRBJ2-7; tentative D call: TRBD1 (6 bases). This CDR3 is 15 amino acids long. Trimming took 2 bases from V and 3 from J, leaving 14 bases between them. Germline loops: CDR1 SNHLY, CDR2 FYNNEI. This CDR3 is CASSEIEAGVYEQYF. The CDR3 DNA sequence: TGTGCCAGCAGTGAAATCGAAGCAGGGGTCTACGAGCAGTACTTC.

This clone has only a few counts. V gene TRBV27 combines with J gene TRBJ2-7; a weak D match, TRBD1 (6 bases). The CDR3 contains 16 residues. CDR1 is MNHEY and CDR2 is SMNVEV in the germline V gene (reference sequence). The V gene lost 7 bases and the J gene lost 0 bases, with 19 bases spanning the gap. The CDR3 reads CASTSGTPLSSYEQYF. CDR3 DNA sequence: TGTGCCAGCACCTCAGGGACACCTTTAAGCTCCTACGAGCAGTACTTC.

V usage is TRBV19 and J usage is TRBJ2-7; tentative D call: TRBD2 (8 bases). Germline V lookup: CDR1 LNHDA, CDR2 SQIVND (reference sequence). With 7 bases removed from V and 7 bases from J, the gap between germline ends came to 26 bases. The CDR3 is 16 amino acids. CDR3 in amino acids: CASTPRGAGGRSEQYF. The CDR3 DNA reads as TGTGCCAGTACCCCCAGGGGGGCGGGAGGTAGAAGTGAGCAGTACTTC.

The rearrangement uses TRBV19 and TRBJ2-6, with TRBD1 matching over 8 bases. Per the germline V gene, CDR1 is LNHDA and CDR2 is SQIVND (reference sequence). The junction had 10 bases not matched to a gene; V was cut back by 6 bases and J by 3 bases. There are 17 residues in the CDR3. The CDR3 DNA reads TGTGCCAGTAGAACCGGGACAGGTCTAGATGGGGCCAACGTCCTGACTTTC. This codes for CASRTGTGLDGANVLTF.

This chain links TRBV6-1 with TRBJ2-1; 7 bases are shared with TRBD2. After removal of 6 bases from V and 4 bases from J, the junction contained 9 bases not matched to a gene. The CDR3 covers 15 residues. The V gene's germline CDR1 is MNHNS and CDR2 SASEGT. This CDR3 reads CASRDLADIYNEQFF. The CDR3 nucleotides read TGTGCCAGCAGGGACCTAGCGGACATTTACAATGAGCAGTTCTTC.

The table lists this clone with a few counts. This chain uses TRBV29-1 with TRBJ1-3; D uncertain. The CDR3 runs to 13 residues. Germline assignment: CDR1 SQVTM and CDR2 ANQGSEA. V lost 7 bases, J lost 0 bases, and 10 bases lay in between. The CDR3 DNA is TGCAGCGGTAGCAAGAGCTCTGGAAACACCATATATTTT. It codes for CSGSKSSGNTIYF.

The chain links TRBV27 to TRBJ1-6; D perhaps matches TRBD1 (5 bases). Germline values: CDR1 MNHEY, CDR2 SMNVEV (reference sequence). The CDR3 extends over 16 amino acids. V dropped 4 bases and J dropped 0 bases, with 10 bases sitting between them. The CDR3 spells CASSSSQGSYNSPLHF. The CDR3 DNA reads TGTGCCAGCAGTTCCTCTCAGGGCTCCTATAATTCACCCCTCCACTTT.

The chain links TRBV10-3 to TRBJ1-5; D gene unclear. CDR1 and CDR2 from the germline V gene are ENHRY and SYGVKD. The CDR3 is 14 amino acids. The V end lost 0 bases, the J end lost 2 bases, and 5 bases lay between the germline ends. The CDR3 coding sequence is TGTGCCATCAGTGAGTCGCGTGGCAATCAGCCCCAGCATTTT. Protein: CAISESRGNQPQHF.

This clone was detected a few times. The rearrangement links TRBV11-2 to TRBJ2-5; D is unresolved. The V end lost 6 bases, the J end lost 5 bases, and 10 bases lay between the germline ends. CDR1 is SGHAT and CDR2 is FQNNGV in the germline V gene. This CDR3 is 12 amino acids long. CDR3 amino acids: CASSRDRETQYF. CDR3 DNA: TGTGCCAGCAGTCGAGATCGCGAGACCCAGTACTTC.

This clone was found a few times. This rearrangement joins TRBV7-9 to TRBJ2-4; 8 bases line up with TRBD1. J gave up 7 bases and V 5 bases, and 1 base lay outside the gene matches. The CDR3 extends over 12 amino acids. From germline, CDR1 is SEHNR and CDR2 FQNEAQ (reference sequence). The CDR3: CASSRQGNIQYF. As DNA, the CDR3 is TGTGCCAGCAGCCGACAGGGGAACATTCAGTACTTC.